The present T cell receptor (beta chain) was sequenced within a study of CD8 T cells in Susac syndrome. Turning to this clonotype: Its antigen remains unidentified.

The CDR3 has 18 amino acids. With V trimmed by 0 bases and J by 4 bases, 9 bases remained unmatched. CDR1 and CDR2 from the germline V gene are MGHRA and YSYEKL. Overall study results and limits: The CD4+ T cell repertoires in Susac syndrome were not clonally expanded. As the study acknowledged, the number of individuals in its TCR sequencing and HLA analysis was relatively small.

RNA amounts of 0.5 to 1 ug underwent reverse transcription with random hexamers. TCRdb independently ran MiXCR on the immunoSEQ multiplex PCR reads; one entry per CDR3 protein. Of approximately 180,000 distinct CDR3 sequences detected, 90% to 95% appear once; the ten largest clones hold about 0.1%. J is TRBJ1-1 and V is TRBV4-1, with 12 positions matching TRBD1. The receptor comes from a human donor with Susac syndrome. The sample comprised CD4+ T cells from PBMCs. The CDR3 DNA is TGCGCCAGCAGCCAAGATAGTCCCGGGACAGGGGGCCGCACTGAAGCTTTCTTT. Its translation: CASSQDSPGTGGRTEAFF.